Described below is a single T cell receptor beta chain sequence and its context. The antigen is undetermined. The CDR3 is 14 amino acids. V lost 5 bases and J 0 bases, leaving 7 bases between the germline ends. Germline values: CDR1 SGHNT, CDR2 YENEEA. This record belongs to a study of beta chain features in type 1 diabetes. Whole-study findings and limits: Since sequencing was performed on cDNA, cells with high TCR expression could be over-represented.

The whole isolated RNA underwent reverse transcription, so sequencing captured expressed TCRB transcripts. The repertoire was sequenced with immunoSEQ multiplex PCR; TCRdb's copy has only in-frame clones and lacks some. Of roughly 500,000 clones in the sample, approximately 10% are singletons; the top ten hold approximately 0.05%. This clonotype originated in a woman younger than 35 in good health. The chain uses TRBV11-3 and TRBJ1-4, with D uncertain. The sample taken for sequencing was naive CD4+ T cells from blood. DNA for the CDR3: TGTGCCAGCAGCCAGGACGCAACTAATGAAAAACTGTTTTTT. It specifies CASSQDATNEKLFF. Drawing the rest from reference TRBV11-3 and TRBJ1-4, the complete variable domain is EAGVVQSPRYKIIEKKQPVAFWCNPISGHNTLYWYLQNLGQGPELLIRYENEEAVDDSQLPKDRFSAERLKGVDSTLKIQPAELGDSAVYLCASSQDATNEKLFFGSGTQLSVL.